Below are 9 T cell receptor beta chains sequenced from a single sample in a study of blood T cell repertoires in COVID-19. Produced via immunoSEQ multiplex PCR; TCRdb's table is partial and in-frame only. The sample shows 200,000 to 250,000 clones, approximately 84% of them seen only once. The source material was peripheral blood. The receptor set was obtained from a man in his forties with acute or convalescent COVID-19.

Only a few counts were recorded for this clone. The chain links TRBV5-1 to TRBJ1-4, with 7 nucleotides matching TRBD1. The germline CDR1 and CDR2 sequences are SGHRS and YFSETQ. This CDR3 contains 14 residues. V was clipped by 3 bases and J by 7 bases; unmatched bases: 6. The CDR3 is CASSSTGEGEKLFF. The CDR3 DNA follows: TGCGCCAGCAGCTCCACAGGGGAAGGTGAAAAACTGTTTTTT.

The chain recombines TRBV6-2 or TRBV6-3 with TRBJ1-2; the D is unclear. Germline CDR1 and CDR2: MNHEY and SVGEGT. Between the trimmed V and J ends, which lost 5 bases and 0 bases, there was a span of 13 bases. CDR3 length equals 15 residues. CDR3 sequence: CASSPSGITNYGYTF. DNA for the CDR3: TGTGCCAGCAGTCCCTCGGGGATAACTAACTATGGCTACACCTTC.

This clone was observed a handful of times. The chain employs TRBV9 and TRBJ1-2, with D possibly TRBD1 on 6 matching bases. The V end lost 6 bases, the J end lost 4 bases, and 16 bases lay between the germline ends. CDR1 and CDR2 (germline): SGDLS, YYNGEE. The CDR3 consists of 14 residues. The CDR3 coding sequence is TGTGCCAGCACCTTTGGTCTGGACAGCTATGGCTACACCTTC. It yields the protein CASTFGLDSYGYTF.

This clone was observed a single time. The chain combines TRBV7-3 with TRBJ2-3; weak D call: TRBD2 (6 bases). Germline V gene sequence: CDR1 SGHTA, CDR2 FQGTGA. The CDR3 consists of 14 residues. Trimming left V 2 bases short and J 2 bases short, with 8 bases between. The DNA of the CDR3 is TGTGCCAGCAGCTTAGGGACTTTCACAGATACGCAGTATTTT. This sequence encodes CASSLGTFTDTQYF.

The chain is built from TRBV7-3 and TRBJ1-2, with 7 bases aligning to TRBD1. Germline CDR1 SGHTA, CDR2 FQGTGA. The CDR3 is 16 residues long. Unmatched junction bases numbered 10, after V lost 0 bases and J lost 6 bases. CDR3 bases: TGTGCCAGCAGCTTAACCCCGACAGGGCCGGGAGATGGCTACACCTTC. This gives the protein CASSLTPTGPGDGYTF.

V is TRBV2 and J is TRBJ1-2; D not certain. Trimming shortened V by 7 bases and J by 2 bases, and 14 bases separated the two germline ends. CDR1 SNHLY and CDR2 FYNNEI come from the germline V gene. CDR3 length equals 14 residues. CDR3 coding DNA: TGTGCCAGCAATAAAGAGACGGGAAACTATGGCTACACCTTC. As protein: CASNKETGNYGYTF.

The rearrangement uses TRBV6-6 and TRBJ1-1; D ambiguous. The CDR3 consists of 13 residues. Germline V gene data show CDR1 as MNHNY and CDR2 as SVGAGI (reference sequence). The germline V and J ends were trimmed by 6 bases and 1 base, with 9 bases remaining between them. CDR3 in DNA: TGTGCCAGCAGAATTACAGAGAACACTGAAGCTTTCTTT. It encodes CASRITENTEAFF.

The J gene is TRBJ2-1, the V gene TRBV6-5; weak D call: TRBD1 (5 bases). This CDR3 has 11 residues. Germline lookup yields CDR1 MNHEY and CDR2 SVGAGI. Between the trimmed V and J ends, which lost 8 bases and 5 bases, there was a span of 7 bases. For the CDR3, the DNA is TGTGCCAGCGTCAGGGACAATGAGCAGTTCTTC. Translating it yields CASVRDNEQFF.

The V gene is TRBV14, the J gene TRBJ2-7, with no clear D. This CDR3 is 15 amino acids long. The V and J ends lost 4 bases and 0 bases respectively, with 13 bases between them. CDR1 SGHDN and CDR2 FVKESK come from the germline V gene. CDR3 amino acids: CASSRGGGYSYEQYF. Here the CDR3 DNA reads TGTGCCAGCAGCCGTGGCGGTGGTTACTCCTACGAGCAGTACTTC.